The clone carrying this T cell receptor (beta chain) came up a few times. Its specificity is not known. This sample is part of a study of T-cell memory formation after mild COVID-19. Looking at the study overall: The two donors had largely donor-specific TCR clusters.

Overall study findings and caveats: Some clones that responded were present in memory (sampled pre-infection), which suggests cross-reactive memory joined.

Libraries for TCRalpha and TCRbeta carried sample barcodes and unique molecular identifiers via 5'RACE. MiXCR, run by TCRdb on the 5' RACE reads, gives a single entry per CDR3 protein. The sample carries 500,000 to 550,000 distinct CDR3 sequences, roughly 20% recorded once. Sequencing used PBMCs or a T cell subset sorted from them (not recorded which). The sequence was collected from an adult woman who had mild COVID-19 (a few samples of this study predate the infection). Cell type and time point are not known.

CDR3 nucleotide sequence: TGTGCCAGCAGTCCTATAGGACTAGCGGGAGGGGAGTCGGAGACCCAGTACTTC. Protein product: CASSPIGLAGGESETQYF. The chain joins TRBV27 to TRBJ2-5; 15 nucleotides line up with TRBD2. Losses at the gene ends were 5 bases for V and 5 bases for J; bases not matched to a gene: 12. The CDR3 is made up of 18 amino acids. Germline assignment: CDR1 MNHEY and CDR2 SMNVEV (reference sequence).